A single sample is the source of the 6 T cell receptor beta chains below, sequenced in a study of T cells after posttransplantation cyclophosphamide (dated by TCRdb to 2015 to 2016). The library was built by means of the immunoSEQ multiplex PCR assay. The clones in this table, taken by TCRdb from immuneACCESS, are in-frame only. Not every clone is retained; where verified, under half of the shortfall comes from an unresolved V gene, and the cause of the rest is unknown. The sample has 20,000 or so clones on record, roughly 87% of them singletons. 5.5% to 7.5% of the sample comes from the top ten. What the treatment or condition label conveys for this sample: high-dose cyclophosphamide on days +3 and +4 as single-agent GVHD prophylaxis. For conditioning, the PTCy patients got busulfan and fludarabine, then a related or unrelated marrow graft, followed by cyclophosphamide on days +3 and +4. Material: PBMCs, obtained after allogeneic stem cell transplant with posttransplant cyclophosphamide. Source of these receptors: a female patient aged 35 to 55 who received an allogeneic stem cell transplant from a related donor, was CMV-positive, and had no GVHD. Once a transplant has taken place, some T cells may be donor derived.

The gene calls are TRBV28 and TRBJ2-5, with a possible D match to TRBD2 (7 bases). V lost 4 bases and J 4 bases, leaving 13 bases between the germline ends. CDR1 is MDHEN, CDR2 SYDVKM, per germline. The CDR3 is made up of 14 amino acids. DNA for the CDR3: TGTGCCAGCAGTTGGGGGGGACAATCAGAGACCCAGTACTTC. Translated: CASSWGGQSETQYF.

For the CDR3, the DNA is TGCGCCAGCAGTCAACCCGGACAGGAGAACTACGAGCAGTACTTC. Amino acids: CASSQPGQENYEQYF. The chain couples TRBV23-1 to TRBJ2-7, with 7 positions matching TRBD1. TRBV23-1 is flagged as an ORF with uncertain function. The CDR3 has 15 amino acids. Losses at the gene ends were 2 bases for V and 3 bases for J; bases not matched to a gene: 7.

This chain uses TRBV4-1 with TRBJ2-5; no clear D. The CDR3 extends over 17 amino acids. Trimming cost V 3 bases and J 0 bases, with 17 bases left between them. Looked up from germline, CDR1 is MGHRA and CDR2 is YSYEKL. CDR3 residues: CASSHLLRRLDQETQYF. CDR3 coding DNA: TGCGCCAGCAGCCACCTTCTAAGACGGCTAGACCAAGAGACCCAGTACTTC.

CDR3 region: CASSVQLNEQFF. In nucleotides, the CDR3 is TGTGCCAGCAGCGTTCAACTCAATGAGCAGTTCTTC. The gene calls are TRBV5-4 and TRBJ2-1; D not certain. V lost 4 bases and J 6 bases, leaving 8 bases between the germline ends. The germline CDR1 and CDR2 sequences are SGHNT and YYREEE (reference sequence). This CDR3 is built from 12 residues.

The CDR3 nucleotides are TGTGCCAGCAGCCTCGCTAGCGGGGTACGCTACGAGCAGTACTTC. This gives the protein CASSLASGVRYEQYF. The chain combines TRBV7-2 with TRBJ2-7; 9 bases line up with TRBD2. This CDR3 is 15 amino acids long. Germline CDR1 SGHTA, CDR2 FQGNSA. V was pared by 5 bases and J by 3 bases, with 8 bases of the junction left unmatched.

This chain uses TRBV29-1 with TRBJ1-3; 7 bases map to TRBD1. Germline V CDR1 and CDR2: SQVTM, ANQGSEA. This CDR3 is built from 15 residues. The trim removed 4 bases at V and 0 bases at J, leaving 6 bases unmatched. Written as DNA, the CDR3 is TGCAGCGTTGGACAGGGCGTAGACTCTGGAAACACCATATATTTT. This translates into CSVGQGVDSGNTIYF.